These 31 T cell receptor beta chains share one sample of origin, sequenced in a study of shared clonotypes between healthy human individuals. Data came from immunoSEQ multiplex PCR; TCRdb stores just in-frame clones and leaves some out. Here the sample spans 2 million to 2.5 million clones, approximately 94% being singletons. Sequenced material: naive CD4+ T cells sorted from blood. Stated subset: CD45RA+ positively selected. Receptors originate from a young man in good health.

The chain has TRBV19 and TRBJ2-7; 7 positions match TRBD2. In germline, CDR1 is LNHDA, CDR2 SQIVND (reference sequence). The V gene end was trimmed by 6 bases and the J gene end by 0 bases; junction bases not matched to a gene: 8. CDR3 length equals 15 residues. The CDR3 DNA reads as TGTGCCAGTAGCGTTAAGCGGGGTAGCTCCTACGAGCAGTACTTC. It translates to CASSVKRGSSYEQYF.

The chain combines TRBV10-3 with TRBJ2-5, with TRBD2 matching 7 bases. This CDR3 region has 14 residues. J lost 5 bases, V lost 2 bases, and 5 bases had no gene match. Germline-derived CDR1 and CDR2 are ENHRY and SYGVKD. CDR3 sequence (DNA): TGTGCCATCAGTGAGAGGCGGGGGAAGGAGACCCAGTACTTC. Translated: CAISERRGKETQYF.

A single count supports this clone. V usage is TRBV2 and J usage is TRBJ1-1; D unclear. The CDR3 contains 12 residues. V was cut by 5 bases and J by 7 bases, with 11 bases left in between. Germline assignment: CDR1 SNHLY and CDR2 FYNNEI. Here the CDR3 reads CASSWVGNEAFF. Here the CDR3 DNA reads TGTGCCAGCAGTTGGGTCGGCAATGAAGCTTTCTTT.

V and J are TRBV18 and TRBJ2-7, with D tentatively TRBD1 (6 bases). The V end was cut by 6 bases, the J end by 0 bases, with 18 bases between. The CDR3 is 16 amino acids. Germline lookup yields CDR1 KGHSH and CDR2 LQKENI. CDR3 protein: CASSVTRDKFSYEQYF. CDR3 in DNA: TGTGCCAGCTCGGTTACCCGGGACAAGTTCTCCTACGAGCAGTACTTC.

This chain uses TRBV15 with TRBJ1-2, with D maybe TRBD1 (5 bases). CDR3 length equals 18 residues. Germline-derived CDR1 and CDR2 are LNHNV and YYDKDF (reference sequence). Trimming shortened V by 1 base and J by 9 bases, and 27 bases separated the two germline ends. The CDR3 region is CATSRAAERDQGYVSYTF. CDR3 in DNA: TGTGCCACCAGCAGAGCTGCGGAAAGGGACCAGGGATATGTAAGCTACACCTTC.

The V call is TRBV10-3, the J call TRBJ2-6, with 8 bases that match TRBD1. This CDR3 is 16 amino acids long. CDR1 is ENHRY, CDR2 SYGVKD, per germline. Germline trimming cut 9 bases from V and 4 bases from J; bases unmatched to any gene: 11. The CDR3 spells CAIGQGGVVGANVLTF. CDR3 nucleotide sequence: TGTGCCATAGGACAGGGTGGAGTAGTGGGGGCCAACGTCCTGACTTTC.

The CDR3, as DNA: TGTGCCAGCAGAAGGGACCCCGCCTACGAGCAGTACTTC. It translates to CASRRDPAYEQYF. The chain couples TRBV6-5 to TRBJ2-7, with D possibly being TRBD1 or TRBD2 (5 bases each). V lost 6 bases and J lost 2, with 11 bases in between. CDR3 length: 13 amino acids. Per the germline V gene, CDR1 is MNHEY and CDR2 is SVGAGI.

V gene TRBV4-2 combines with J gene TRBJ1-4; no clear D. With 0 bases removed from V and 5 bases from J, the gap between germline ends came to 10 bases. The CDR3 contains 15 residues. The germline gives CDR1 LGHNA, CDR2 YNFKEQ. The CDR3 bases are TGTGCCAGCAGCCAAGATCTGCCAGCGAATGAAAAACTGTTTTTT. Translated: CASSQDLPANEKLFF.

The rearrangement joins TRBV5-6 to TRBJ1-2; 7 bases are shared with TRBD1. V lost 2 bases to trimming and J lost 4 bases; unmatched junction nucleotides: 5. CDR3 length equals 14 residues. CDR1 and CDR2 (germline): SGHDT, YYEEEE. The CDR3 DNA is TGTGCCAGCAGCTTCATTACAGGGGCCTATGGCTACACCTTC. Amino acid sequence: CASSFITGAYGYTF.

J is TRBJ1-4 and V is TRBV4-1; the D is unclear. The length of the CDR3 is 16 residues. Trimming took 0 bases from V and 0 from J, leaving 8 bases between them. The germline gives CDR1 MGHRA, CDR2 YSYEKL. The CDR3 loop is CASSQESRATNEKLFF. The CDR3 DNA is TGCGCCAGCAGCCAAGAGTCCCGTGCAACTAATGAAAAACTGTTTTTT.

The chain couples TRBV2 to TRBJ2-1; TRBD2 agrees at 7 bases. Trimming at V came to 4 bases and at J to 6 bases, leaving 9 bases not matched to a gene. The CDR3 length is 15 residues. Germline CDR1 SNHLY, CDR2 FYNNEI. CDR3 DNA: TGTGCCAGCAGTGGGAATCGAGCGGGACGCAATGAGCAGTTCTTC. This gives the protein CASSGNRAGRNEQFF.

J is TRBJ1-2 and V is TRBV7-2; 8 nucleotides align to TRBD1. The CDR3 totals 16 residues. The germline V gene encodes CDR1 SGHTA and CDR2 FQGNSA. With 3 bases clipped from V and 4 bases from J, the junction kept 10 bases outside the gene matches. This CDR3 reads CASSFTHGQGGYGYTF. The CDR3, as DNA: TGTGCCAGCAGCTTTACCCACGGACAGGGTGGCTATGGCTACACCTTC. The complete variable domain, with remaining parts taken from reference TRBV7-2 and TRBJ1-2, reads GAGVSQSPSNKVTEKGKDVELRCDPISGHTALYWYRQSLGQGLEFLIYFQGNSAPDKSGLPSDRFSAERTGGSVSTLTIQRTQQEDSAVYLCASSFTHGQGGYGYTFGSGTRLTVV.

The chain joins TRBV29-1 to TRBJ1-1; unclear D gene. Deletions cut 5 bases from V and 0 bases from J, with 4 bases between. CDR3 length: 11 amino acids. CDR1 SQVTM and CDR2 ANQGSEA come from the germline V gene. The CDR3 DNA reads TGCAGCGTTTTTGTGAACACTGAAGCTTTCTTT. As protein: CSVFVNTEAFF.

This clone came up once. V and J are TRBV11-2 and TRBJ2-7; TRBD2 is a possible D gene (6 bases). The CDR3 length is 15 residues. V dropped 4 bases and J dropped 5 bases, with 18 bases sitting between them. Germline CDR1 SGHAT, CDR2 FQNNGV. This CDR3 reads CASSSVGGSRDEQYF. CDR3 in DNA: TGTGCCAGCAGCTCCGTCGGGGGTTCCCGAGACGAGCAGTACTTC.

The V gene is TRBV5-1, the J gene TRBJ1-1; D is possibly TRBD1 (5 bases). Per germline, CDR1 SGHRS and CDR2 YFSETQ. The CDR3 runs 14 residues. Deletions cut 4 bases from V and 5 bases from J, with 15 bases between. The CDR3 is CASSPREGWTEAFF. For the CDR3, the DNA is TGCGCCAGCAGCCCCAGGGAGGGATGGACTGAAGCTTTCTTT.

As for this clone: This specimen includes other DNA sequences encoding the same CDR3. The rearrangement joins TRBV5-1 to TRBJ2-1; D may be TRBD1 (6 bases). Germline assignment: CDR1 SGHRS and CDR2 YFSETQ. V lost 3 bases and J lost 0, with 10 bases in between. The CDR3 has 15 residues. The CDR3 nucleotides read TGCGCCAGCAGCTCCACAGGGAGCTCCTACAATGAGCAGTTCTTC. Its translation: CASSSTGSSYNEQFF.

The V call is TRBV30, the J call TRBJ1-2; D not certain. This CDR3 is built from 12 residues. The germline V and J ends were trimmed by 2 bases and 6 bases, with 10 bases remaining between them. Germline assignment: CDR1 GTSNPN and CDR2 SVGIG (reference sequence). The CDR3 DNA reads TGTGCCTGGAGTACCCAATTGGATGGCTACACCTTC. Translated: CAWSTQLDGYTF. Using reference TRBV30 and TRBJ1-2 for the parts outside the CDR3, the full variable domain is SQTIHQWPATLVQPVGSPLSLECTVEGTSNPNLYWYRQAAGRGLQLLFYSVGIGQISSEVPQNLSASRPQDRQFILSSKKLLLSDSGFYLCAWSTQLDGYTFGSGTRLTVV.

With respect to this clone: Additional DNA sequences in this sample encode the identical CDR3. The chain carries TRBV18 and TRBJ1-1; D call uncertain. Trimming took 1 base from V and 1 from J, leaving 7 bases between them. Looked up from germline, CDR1 is KGHSH and CDR2 is LQKENI. CDR3 length: 14 amino acids. The CDR3 protein is CASSPLFRNTEAFF. In DNA, the CDR3 is TGTGCCAGCTCACCACTCTTCAGGAACACTGAAGCTTTCTTT.

The genes are TRBV7-9 and TRBJ1-4; 8 nucleotides align to TRBD1. The CDR3 length is 17 residues. Germline CDR1 is SEHNR and CDR2 is FQNEAQ (reference sequence). Trimming took 1 base from V and 0 from J; bases not matched to a gene: 4. DNA for the CDR3: TGTGCCAGCAGCTTAGGTCCAGGGGGCGCAACTAATGAAAAACTGTTTTTT. Residues: CASSLGPGGATNEKLFF.

The chain recombines TRBV28 with TRBJ1-2, with D perhaps TRBD1 (5 bases). The CDR3 spans 13 residues. CDR1 is MDHEN, CDR2 SYDVKM, per germline. V was cut by 8 bases and J by 4 bases, with 14 bases left in between. The CDR3 loop is CASEGGVGYGYTF. Here the CDR3 DNA reads TGTGCCAGCGAGGGAGGGGTTGGCTATGGCTACACCTTC.

This sequence joins TRBV9 and TRBJ2-3; D unresolved. Trimming pared 3 bases from V and 7 bases from J, leaving 9 bases between. This CDR3 has 12 residues. Germline V lookup: CDR1 SGDLS, CDR2 YYNGEE. For the CDR3, the DNA is TGTGCCAGCAGCGGGGCCGGGTATACGCAGTATTTT. It encodes CASSGAGYTQYF.

V usage is TRBV9 and J usage is TRBJ2-7, with 9 bases lining up with TRBD1. The CDR3 is made up of 13 amino acids. Losses at the gene ends were 1 base for V and 5 bases for J; bases not matched to a gene: 1. Germline-derived CDR1 and CDR2 are SGDLS and YYNGEE. In DNA form, the CDR3 reads TGTGCCAGCAGCGTATGGGACAGGGACGAGCAGTACTTC. The encoded protein is CASSVWDRDEQYF.

The DNA of the CDR3 is TGTGCCAGCAGCTTAGTCGGGACAGCGGTGGAAAAACTGTTTTTT. Encoded protein: CASSLVGTAVEKLFF. The J gene is TRBJ1-4, the V gene TRBV11-2, with TRBD1 matching over 7 bases. J lost 8 bases, V lost 1 base, and 7 bases had no gene match. Germline loops: CDR1 SGHAT, CDR2 FQNNGV. The CDR3 covers 15 residues.

The chain recombines TRBV9 with TRBJ1-1; 7 positions match TRBD1. The CDR3 sequence is 16 residues long. V shed 4 bases, J shed 4 bases, and the junction held 13 bases outside the gene matches. The germline CDR1 and CDR2 sequences are SGDLS and YYNGEE. The CDR3 DNA follows: TGTGCCAGCAGCCCTCACCAGGGGGTACCCGGCACTGAAGCTTTCTTT. It codes for CASSPHQGVPGTEAFF. Full variable domain (outside the CDR3, taken from reference TRBV9 and TRBJ1-1): DSGVTQTPKHLITATGQRVTLRCSPRSGDLSVYWYQQSLDQGLQFLIQYYNGEERAKGNILERFSAQQFPDLHSELNLSSLELGDSALYFCASSPHQGVPGTEAFFGQGTRLTVV.

This chain joins TRBV6-5 and TRBJ1-6, with 9 bases matching TRBD1. CDR1 and CDR2 (germline): MNHEY, SVGAGI. The V segment lost 3 bases and the J segment 8 bases; nucleotides outside the gene matches: 5. The length of the CDR3 is 15 residues. In DNA form, the CDR3 reads TGTGCCAGCAGTTATAACGACAGGGGGTATTCACCCCTCCACTTT. Translated, it gives CASSYNDRGYSPLHF.

In regard to this clone: This CDR3 is also generated by other DNA sequences in the sample. CDR3 amino acids: CASSLVSGDTQYF. DNA for the CDR3: TGTGCCAGCAGCTTAGTTTCAGGGGATACGCAGTATTTT. The chain recombines TRBV7-2 with TRBJ2-3; tentative D call: TRBD1 (5 bases). Germline assignment: CDR1 SGHTA and CDR2 FQGNSA. The CDR3 contains 13 residues. Trimming left V 1 base short and J 6 bases short, with 8 bases between.

On this clone itself: The same CDR3 can be traced to other DNA sequences in this sample. The chain carries TRBV7-2 and TRBJ2-3, with D unclear. Trimming took 0 bases from V and 1 from J, leaving 2 bases between them. Germline V gene sequence: CDR1 SGHTA, CDR2 FQGNSA. The CDR3 loop spans 13 amino acids. The CDR3 sequence: CASSLARTDTQYF. CDR3 bases: TGTGCCAGCAGCTTAGCCCGCACAGATACGCAGTATTTT.

The chain carries TRBV6-5 and TRBJ1-1; 7 nucleotides align to TRBD1. Losses at the gene ends were 7 bases for V and 3 bases for J; bases not matched to a gene: 5. The CDR3 loop spans 13 amino acids. CDR1 and CDR2 (germline): MNHEY, SVGAGI. In DNA form, the CDR3 reads TGTGCCAGCAACAGGGGAACGGACACTGAAGCTTTCTTT. The encoded protein is CASNRGTDTEAFF.

The chain couples TRBV25-1 to TRBJ1-6; TRBD1 might be the D (6 bases). The V end was cut by 3 bases, the J end by 6 bases, with 18 bases between. This CDR3 region has 17 residues. Germline assignment: CDR1 MGHDK and CDR2 SYGVNS. The CDR3 DNA reads TGTGCCAGCAGTGATACGGGTCGAGGGGGAGGTAATTCACCCCTCCACTTT. Its protein is CASSDTGRGGGNSPLHF.

A single count supports this clone. This sequence joins TRBV10-3 and TRBJ1-1; 8 nucleotides agree with TRBD1. V lost 6 bases, J lost 3 bases, and 6 bases stayed unmatched. Germline assignment: CDR1 ENHRY and CDR2 SYGVKD. The CDR3 is 14 residues long. The CDR3 coding sequence is TGTGCCATCAGCCGGACAGGGAGAGACACTGAAGCTTTCTTT. Its translation is CAISRTGRDTEAFF.

This chain uses TRBV7-2 with TRBJ1-5; D might be TRBD1 (6 bases). This CDR3 contains 14 residues. The germline V and J ends were trimmed by 3 bases and 4 bases, with 10 bases remaining between them. The V gene's germline CDR1 is SGHTA and CDR2 FQGNSA. The CDR3 loop is CASSFADRNQPQHF. CDR3 nucleotide sequence: TGTGCCAGCAGCTTCGCGGACAGAAATCAGCCCCAGCATTTT.